The source of this TCR beta chain is a study of neurological immune-mediated disorders. Study at large: Relapsing-remitting disease affected around 30, and secondary progressive 3, of around 34 multiple sclerosis patients.

This CDR3 has 16 amino acids. With V trimmed by 4 bases and J by 4 bases, 9 bases remained unmatched. The germline CDR1 and CDR2 sequences are MNHEY and SVGEGT. Regarding this clonotype: Antigen: not known.

Study results and caveats: Patients with HTLV-1-associated myelopathy had the highest level of TCR clonal expansion, whereas patients with multiple sclerosis had the lowest level, falling beneath the level found in healthy controls. As far as clinical or MRI features were concerned, none was associated with the multiple sclerosis repertoire cluster.

TCRdb re-called the 5' RACE reads with MiXCR, one entry per CDR3 protein. The table shows over 35,000 distinct CDR3 sequences, with 2.5% occurring only once. The clonotype was recovered from a man in his thirties or forties with multiple sclerosis. This chain connects TRBV6-2 or TRBV6-3 to TRBJ2-3, with 9 bases that match TRBD2. Sequencing was done on a sample of PBMCs. CDR3 region: CASSSVHSGSSDTQYF. In DNA, the CDR3 is TGTGCCAGCAGTTCGGTTCATAGCGGGAGTTCAGATACGCAGTATTTT.